The rows below give T cell receptor beta chains drawn from one sample of a study of naive and memory T cell subsets. TCRdb re-called the UMI-ligation and nested PCR reads with MiXCR, one entry per CDR3 protein. This sample has some 82,000 distinct CDR3 sequences, with approximately 10% found just once. Material for sequencing was naive CD4+ T cells from blood. Receptor source: a human donor in good health. The conserved cysteine and the conserved F or W are not part of the CDR3 here. The D gene is left open where the match is weak. Only some rows state a clone size, as once, few, many or a class for expanded clones.

v_gene	d_gene	abundance	CDR3aa
TRBV20-1	NA	few	SARGQEGQPQH
TRBV6-2/TRBV6-3	NA	many	ASTTALWGATGDEQF
TRBV11-2	NA	many	ASSLQGLNSPLH
TRBV20-1	NA	NA	SARANTEAF
TRBV6-2/TRBV6-3	TRBD1	few	ASSYPPQGALPITEAF
TRBV5-1	TRBD2	few	ASSFIAGVITDTQY
TRBV5-5	TRBD2	many	ASSLADFGRVLAGELF
TRBV3-1	TRBD2	few	ASSQEEAGAVDIQY
TRBV7-9	NA	once	ASSPGGDGGYT
TRBV5-1	NA	few	ASSLLPGETYEQY
TRBV7-2	NA	NA	ASSLSGRSSGNTIY
TRBV7-2	TRBD1	few	ASSLRTGGTEAF
TRBV2	TRBD2	NA	ASSGPSGGLIEQF
TRBV6-6	TRBD1	few	ASSYSQGARQY
TRBV29-1	NA	NA	SVGYRDGIATNEKLF
TRBV27	TRBD1	few	ASRPTGAGANVLT
TRBV5-1	NA	few	ASSLAEGQIQF
TRBV18	NA	many	ASSPLGYTEQY
TRBV10-3	TRBD2	few	AIGRREAMSIEQF
TRBV7-2	NA	NA	ASSPYRADKF
TRBV14	NA	many	ASSQELYYEQY
TRBV12-3/TRBV12-4	TRBD1	NA	ASSNRGSYEQY
TRBV12-3/TRBV12-4	TRBD2	few	ASSPYSRTSGRFTDTQY
TRBV12-3/TRBV12-4	NA	NA	AIQKRGSVNEQF
TRBV11-3	NA	few	ASSLTGNSYNEQF
TRBV6-5	TRBD2	few	ASSTGGGGTQY
TRBV24-1	TRBD1	NA	ATRDRDTEAF
TRBV6-1	TRBD1	few	ASSYGTGFNSPLH
TRBV14	NA	many	ASSHFPTKLF
TRBV29-1	TRBD1	NA	SVGGDRVREAF
TRBV15	NA	few	ATSSPRVSSYNEQF
TRBV7-3	NA	many	ASSRGANQPQH
TRBV7-3	NA	NA	ASSLGFGETQY
TRBV29-1	TRBD1	many	SVQGAFNQPQH
TRBV5-4	TRBD2	NA	ASSLALAGGTGELF
TRBV28	NA	few	ASSFPPFDEQY
TRBV2	NA	few	ASRGLQGEGTNEQF
TRBV28	NA	NA	ASIRGGATDTQY
TRBV20-1	NA	NA	SASEGLGANVLT
TRBV7-9	NA	many	ASSRWPGQFSGANVLT
TRBV24-1	TRBD2	few	ATSEGLAGLNEQF
TRBV27	NA	many	ASSLARSAGTTYNEQF
TRBV6-2/TRBV6-3	NA	many	ASSQPPYSYEQY
TRBV20-1	NA	few	SARGTLTGNQPQH
TRBV4-1	NA	NA	ASSLSGLSGELY
TRBV25-1	NA	NA	ASSGHSNQPQH